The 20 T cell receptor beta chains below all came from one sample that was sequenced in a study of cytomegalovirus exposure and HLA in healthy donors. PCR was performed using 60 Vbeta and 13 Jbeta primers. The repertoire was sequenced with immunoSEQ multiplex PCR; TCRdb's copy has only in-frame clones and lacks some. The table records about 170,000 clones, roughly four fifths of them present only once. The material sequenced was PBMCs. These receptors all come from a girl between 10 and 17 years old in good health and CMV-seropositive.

CDR3 bases: TGTGCCAGCAGCCAAGGCATATCCGCCTACGAGCAGTACTTC. Its protein is CASSQGISAYEQYF. The gene calls are TRBV16 and TRBJ2-7; D is unresolved. Trimming removed 2 bases at V and 2 bases at J, with 10 bases between. CDR3 length equals 14 residues. CDR1 and CDR2 (germline): KGHSY, FQNENV.

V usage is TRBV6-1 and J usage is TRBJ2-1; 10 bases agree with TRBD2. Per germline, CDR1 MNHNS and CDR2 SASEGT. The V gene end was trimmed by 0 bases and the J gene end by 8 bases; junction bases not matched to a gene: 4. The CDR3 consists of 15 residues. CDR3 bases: TGTGCCAGCAGTGAAGCAATAGCGGGGGGTTATGAGCAGTTCTTC. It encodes CASSEAIAGGYEQFF.

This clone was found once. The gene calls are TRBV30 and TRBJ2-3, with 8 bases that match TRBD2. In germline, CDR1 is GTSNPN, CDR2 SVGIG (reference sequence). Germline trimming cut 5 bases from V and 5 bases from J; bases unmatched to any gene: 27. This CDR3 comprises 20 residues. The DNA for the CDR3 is TGTGCCTGGTTCTCCCCCCTCCCACCTCCGGGGGGGCCCCCCCAAGATACGCAGTATTTT. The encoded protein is CAWFSPLPPPGGPPQDTQYF. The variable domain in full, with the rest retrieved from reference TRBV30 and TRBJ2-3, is SQTIHQWPATLVQPVGSPLSLECTVEGTSNPNLYWYRQAAGRGLQLLFYSVGIGQISSEVPQNLSASRPQDRQFILSSKKLLLSDSGFYLCAWFSPLPPPGGPPQDTQYFGPGTRLTVL.

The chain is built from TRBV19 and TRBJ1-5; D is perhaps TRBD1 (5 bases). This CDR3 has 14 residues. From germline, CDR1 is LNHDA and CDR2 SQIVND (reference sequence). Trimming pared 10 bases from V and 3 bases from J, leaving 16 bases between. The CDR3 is CATTPGRDNQPQHF. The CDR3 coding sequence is TGTGCCACCACCCCAGGCAGGGACAATCAGCCCCAGCATTTT.

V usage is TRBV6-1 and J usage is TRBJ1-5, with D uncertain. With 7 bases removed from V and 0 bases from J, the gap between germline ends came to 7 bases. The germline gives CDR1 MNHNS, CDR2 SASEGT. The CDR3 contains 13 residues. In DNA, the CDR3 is TGTGCCAGCACGACTTATAGCAATCAGCCCCAGCATTTT. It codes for CASTTYSNQPQHF.

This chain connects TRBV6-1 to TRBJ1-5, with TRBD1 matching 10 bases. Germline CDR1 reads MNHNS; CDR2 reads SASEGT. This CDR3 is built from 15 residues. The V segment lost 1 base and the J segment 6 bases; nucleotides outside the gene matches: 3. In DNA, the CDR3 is TGTGCCAGCAGTGAAGAGACAGGGGGCTTTCAGCCCCAGCATTTT. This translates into CASSEETGGFQPQHF.

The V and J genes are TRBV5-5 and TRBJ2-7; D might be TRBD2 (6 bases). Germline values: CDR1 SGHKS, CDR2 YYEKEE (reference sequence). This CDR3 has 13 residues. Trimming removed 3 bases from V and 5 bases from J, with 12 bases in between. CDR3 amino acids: CASSWGDSHEQYF. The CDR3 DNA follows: TGTGCCAGCAGCTGGGGGGATAGCCACGAGCAGTACTTC.

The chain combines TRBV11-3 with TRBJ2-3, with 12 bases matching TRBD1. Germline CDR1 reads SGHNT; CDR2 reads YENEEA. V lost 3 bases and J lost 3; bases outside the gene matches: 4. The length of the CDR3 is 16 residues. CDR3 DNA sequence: TGTGCCAGCAGCTTTATGGGACAGGGGGCGACAGATACGCAGTATTTT. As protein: CASSFMGQGATDTQYF.

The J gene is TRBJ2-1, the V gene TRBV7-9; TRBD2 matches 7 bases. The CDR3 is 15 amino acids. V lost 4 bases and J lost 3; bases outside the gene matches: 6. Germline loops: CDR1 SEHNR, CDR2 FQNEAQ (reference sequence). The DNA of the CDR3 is TGTGCCAGCAGCTGGAGCACGGGGGGCTACAATGAGCAGTTCTTC. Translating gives CASSWSTGGYNEQFF.

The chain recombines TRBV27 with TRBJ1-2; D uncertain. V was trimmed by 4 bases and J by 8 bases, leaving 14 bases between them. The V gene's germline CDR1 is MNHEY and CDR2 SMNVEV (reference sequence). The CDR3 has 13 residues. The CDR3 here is CASSWREGFGYTF. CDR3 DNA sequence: TGTGCCAGCAGTTGGAGGGAGGGATTCGGCTACACCTTC.

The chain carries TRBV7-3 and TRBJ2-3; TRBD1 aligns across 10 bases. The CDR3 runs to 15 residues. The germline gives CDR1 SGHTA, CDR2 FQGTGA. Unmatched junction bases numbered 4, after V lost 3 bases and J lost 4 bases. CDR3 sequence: CASSLTGGVADTQYF. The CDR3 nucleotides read TGTGCCAGCAGCTTGACAGGGGGCGTCGCAGATACGCAGTATTTT.

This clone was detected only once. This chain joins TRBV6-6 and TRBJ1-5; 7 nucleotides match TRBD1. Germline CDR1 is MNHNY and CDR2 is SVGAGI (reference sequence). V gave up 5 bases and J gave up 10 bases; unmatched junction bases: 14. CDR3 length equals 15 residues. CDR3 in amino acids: CASSPGQKPQGPQHF. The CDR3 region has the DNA TGTGCCAGCAGTCCGGGACAGAAGCCCCAGGGCCCCCAGCATTTT.

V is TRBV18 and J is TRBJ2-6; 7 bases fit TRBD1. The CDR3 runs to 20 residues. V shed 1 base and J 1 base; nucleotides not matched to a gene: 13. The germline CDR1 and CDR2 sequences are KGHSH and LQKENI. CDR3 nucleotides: TGTGCCAGCTCACCACTAGGGACAGCCACTACCTATTCTGGGGCCAACGTCCTGACTTTC. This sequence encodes CASSPLGTATTYSGANVLTF.

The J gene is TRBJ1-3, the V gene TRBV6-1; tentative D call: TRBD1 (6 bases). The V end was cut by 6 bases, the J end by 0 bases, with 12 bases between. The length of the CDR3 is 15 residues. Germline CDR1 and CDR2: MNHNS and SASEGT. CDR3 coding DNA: TGTGCCAGCAGCACGGACAGATACTCTGGAAACACCATATATTTT. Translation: CASSTDRYSGNTIYF.

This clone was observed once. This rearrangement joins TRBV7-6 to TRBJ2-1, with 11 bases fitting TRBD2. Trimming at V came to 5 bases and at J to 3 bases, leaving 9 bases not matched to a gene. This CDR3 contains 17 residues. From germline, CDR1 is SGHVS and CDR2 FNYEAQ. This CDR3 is CASSKGVAGGSYNEQFF. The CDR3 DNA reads TGTGCCAGCAGCAAGGGAGTAGCGGGGGGGAGCTACAATGAGCAGTTCTTC.

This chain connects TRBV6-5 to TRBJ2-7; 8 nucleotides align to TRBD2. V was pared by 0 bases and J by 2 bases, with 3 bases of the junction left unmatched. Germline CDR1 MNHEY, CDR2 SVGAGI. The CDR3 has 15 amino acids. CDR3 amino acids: CASSYSPGGPYEQYF. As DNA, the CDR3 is TGTGCCAGCAGTTACTCGCCGGGGGGGCCCTACGAGCAGTACTTC.

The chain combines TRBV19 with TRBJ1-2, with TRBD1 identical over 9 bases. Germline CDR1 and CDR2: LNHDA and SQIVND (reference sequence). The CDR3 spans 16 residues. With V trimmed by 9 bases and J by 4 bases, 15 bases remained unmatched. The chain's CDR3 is CASAYGTGSGSYGYTF. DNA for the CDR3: TGTGCCAGCGCGTACGGGACAGGGTCAGGGAGCTATGGCTACACCTTC.

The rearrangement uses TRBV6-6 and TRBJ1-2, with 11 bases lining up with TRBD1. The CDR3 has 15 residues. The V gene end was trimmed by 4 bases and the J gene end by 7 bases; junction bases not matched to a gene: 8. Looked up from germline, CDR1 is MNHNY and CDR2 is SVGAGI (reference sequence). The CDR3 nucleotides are TGTGCCAGCAGTTCTCCTGGGACAGGGGGTAGTGGCTACACCTTC. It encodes CASSSPGTGGSGYTF.

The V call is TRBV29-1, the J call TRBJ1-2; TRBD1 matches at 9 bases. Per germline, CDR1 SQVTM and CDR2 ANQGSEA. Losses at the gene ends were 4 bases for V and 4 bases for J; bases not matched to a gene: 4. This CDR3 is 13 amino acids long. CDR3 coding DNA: TGCAGCGTTGCCCTGGGACAGGGCTATGGCTACACCTTC. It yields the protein CSVALGQGYGYTF.

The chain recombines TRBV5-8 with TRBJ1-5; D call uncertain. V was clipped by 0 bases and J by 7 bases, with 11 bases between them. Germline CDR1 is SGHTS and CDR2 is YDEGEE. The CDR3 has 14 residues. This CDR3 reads CASSLASAGQPQHF. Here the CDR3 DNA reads TGTGCCAGCAGCTTGGCGTCAGCGGGGCAGCCCCAGCATTTT.